Detailed here is one TCR beta chain. The data were taken from a study of cytomegalovirus exposure and HLA in healthy donors. It was with 60 Vbeta and 13 Jbeta primers that the PCR ran. Measured with immunoSEQ multiplex PCR; TCRdb has only the in-frame clones, and not every one. The sample records around 180,000 clones, more than 85% being singletons. The ends were cut back, 7 bases at V and 2 bases at J, with 8 bases in the middle. Germline-derived CDR1 and CDR2 are MNHNS and SASEGT. The CDR3 length is 12 residues. Sequencing used PBMCs. The TCR was taken from a girl in the first two years of life in good health and CMV-seronegative. The genes are TRBV6-1 and TRBJ1-2; D gene uncertain. The CDR3 nucleotides are TGTGCCAGCAAAGGCGGGAACTATGGCTACACCTTC. Its translation: CASKGGNYGYTF.